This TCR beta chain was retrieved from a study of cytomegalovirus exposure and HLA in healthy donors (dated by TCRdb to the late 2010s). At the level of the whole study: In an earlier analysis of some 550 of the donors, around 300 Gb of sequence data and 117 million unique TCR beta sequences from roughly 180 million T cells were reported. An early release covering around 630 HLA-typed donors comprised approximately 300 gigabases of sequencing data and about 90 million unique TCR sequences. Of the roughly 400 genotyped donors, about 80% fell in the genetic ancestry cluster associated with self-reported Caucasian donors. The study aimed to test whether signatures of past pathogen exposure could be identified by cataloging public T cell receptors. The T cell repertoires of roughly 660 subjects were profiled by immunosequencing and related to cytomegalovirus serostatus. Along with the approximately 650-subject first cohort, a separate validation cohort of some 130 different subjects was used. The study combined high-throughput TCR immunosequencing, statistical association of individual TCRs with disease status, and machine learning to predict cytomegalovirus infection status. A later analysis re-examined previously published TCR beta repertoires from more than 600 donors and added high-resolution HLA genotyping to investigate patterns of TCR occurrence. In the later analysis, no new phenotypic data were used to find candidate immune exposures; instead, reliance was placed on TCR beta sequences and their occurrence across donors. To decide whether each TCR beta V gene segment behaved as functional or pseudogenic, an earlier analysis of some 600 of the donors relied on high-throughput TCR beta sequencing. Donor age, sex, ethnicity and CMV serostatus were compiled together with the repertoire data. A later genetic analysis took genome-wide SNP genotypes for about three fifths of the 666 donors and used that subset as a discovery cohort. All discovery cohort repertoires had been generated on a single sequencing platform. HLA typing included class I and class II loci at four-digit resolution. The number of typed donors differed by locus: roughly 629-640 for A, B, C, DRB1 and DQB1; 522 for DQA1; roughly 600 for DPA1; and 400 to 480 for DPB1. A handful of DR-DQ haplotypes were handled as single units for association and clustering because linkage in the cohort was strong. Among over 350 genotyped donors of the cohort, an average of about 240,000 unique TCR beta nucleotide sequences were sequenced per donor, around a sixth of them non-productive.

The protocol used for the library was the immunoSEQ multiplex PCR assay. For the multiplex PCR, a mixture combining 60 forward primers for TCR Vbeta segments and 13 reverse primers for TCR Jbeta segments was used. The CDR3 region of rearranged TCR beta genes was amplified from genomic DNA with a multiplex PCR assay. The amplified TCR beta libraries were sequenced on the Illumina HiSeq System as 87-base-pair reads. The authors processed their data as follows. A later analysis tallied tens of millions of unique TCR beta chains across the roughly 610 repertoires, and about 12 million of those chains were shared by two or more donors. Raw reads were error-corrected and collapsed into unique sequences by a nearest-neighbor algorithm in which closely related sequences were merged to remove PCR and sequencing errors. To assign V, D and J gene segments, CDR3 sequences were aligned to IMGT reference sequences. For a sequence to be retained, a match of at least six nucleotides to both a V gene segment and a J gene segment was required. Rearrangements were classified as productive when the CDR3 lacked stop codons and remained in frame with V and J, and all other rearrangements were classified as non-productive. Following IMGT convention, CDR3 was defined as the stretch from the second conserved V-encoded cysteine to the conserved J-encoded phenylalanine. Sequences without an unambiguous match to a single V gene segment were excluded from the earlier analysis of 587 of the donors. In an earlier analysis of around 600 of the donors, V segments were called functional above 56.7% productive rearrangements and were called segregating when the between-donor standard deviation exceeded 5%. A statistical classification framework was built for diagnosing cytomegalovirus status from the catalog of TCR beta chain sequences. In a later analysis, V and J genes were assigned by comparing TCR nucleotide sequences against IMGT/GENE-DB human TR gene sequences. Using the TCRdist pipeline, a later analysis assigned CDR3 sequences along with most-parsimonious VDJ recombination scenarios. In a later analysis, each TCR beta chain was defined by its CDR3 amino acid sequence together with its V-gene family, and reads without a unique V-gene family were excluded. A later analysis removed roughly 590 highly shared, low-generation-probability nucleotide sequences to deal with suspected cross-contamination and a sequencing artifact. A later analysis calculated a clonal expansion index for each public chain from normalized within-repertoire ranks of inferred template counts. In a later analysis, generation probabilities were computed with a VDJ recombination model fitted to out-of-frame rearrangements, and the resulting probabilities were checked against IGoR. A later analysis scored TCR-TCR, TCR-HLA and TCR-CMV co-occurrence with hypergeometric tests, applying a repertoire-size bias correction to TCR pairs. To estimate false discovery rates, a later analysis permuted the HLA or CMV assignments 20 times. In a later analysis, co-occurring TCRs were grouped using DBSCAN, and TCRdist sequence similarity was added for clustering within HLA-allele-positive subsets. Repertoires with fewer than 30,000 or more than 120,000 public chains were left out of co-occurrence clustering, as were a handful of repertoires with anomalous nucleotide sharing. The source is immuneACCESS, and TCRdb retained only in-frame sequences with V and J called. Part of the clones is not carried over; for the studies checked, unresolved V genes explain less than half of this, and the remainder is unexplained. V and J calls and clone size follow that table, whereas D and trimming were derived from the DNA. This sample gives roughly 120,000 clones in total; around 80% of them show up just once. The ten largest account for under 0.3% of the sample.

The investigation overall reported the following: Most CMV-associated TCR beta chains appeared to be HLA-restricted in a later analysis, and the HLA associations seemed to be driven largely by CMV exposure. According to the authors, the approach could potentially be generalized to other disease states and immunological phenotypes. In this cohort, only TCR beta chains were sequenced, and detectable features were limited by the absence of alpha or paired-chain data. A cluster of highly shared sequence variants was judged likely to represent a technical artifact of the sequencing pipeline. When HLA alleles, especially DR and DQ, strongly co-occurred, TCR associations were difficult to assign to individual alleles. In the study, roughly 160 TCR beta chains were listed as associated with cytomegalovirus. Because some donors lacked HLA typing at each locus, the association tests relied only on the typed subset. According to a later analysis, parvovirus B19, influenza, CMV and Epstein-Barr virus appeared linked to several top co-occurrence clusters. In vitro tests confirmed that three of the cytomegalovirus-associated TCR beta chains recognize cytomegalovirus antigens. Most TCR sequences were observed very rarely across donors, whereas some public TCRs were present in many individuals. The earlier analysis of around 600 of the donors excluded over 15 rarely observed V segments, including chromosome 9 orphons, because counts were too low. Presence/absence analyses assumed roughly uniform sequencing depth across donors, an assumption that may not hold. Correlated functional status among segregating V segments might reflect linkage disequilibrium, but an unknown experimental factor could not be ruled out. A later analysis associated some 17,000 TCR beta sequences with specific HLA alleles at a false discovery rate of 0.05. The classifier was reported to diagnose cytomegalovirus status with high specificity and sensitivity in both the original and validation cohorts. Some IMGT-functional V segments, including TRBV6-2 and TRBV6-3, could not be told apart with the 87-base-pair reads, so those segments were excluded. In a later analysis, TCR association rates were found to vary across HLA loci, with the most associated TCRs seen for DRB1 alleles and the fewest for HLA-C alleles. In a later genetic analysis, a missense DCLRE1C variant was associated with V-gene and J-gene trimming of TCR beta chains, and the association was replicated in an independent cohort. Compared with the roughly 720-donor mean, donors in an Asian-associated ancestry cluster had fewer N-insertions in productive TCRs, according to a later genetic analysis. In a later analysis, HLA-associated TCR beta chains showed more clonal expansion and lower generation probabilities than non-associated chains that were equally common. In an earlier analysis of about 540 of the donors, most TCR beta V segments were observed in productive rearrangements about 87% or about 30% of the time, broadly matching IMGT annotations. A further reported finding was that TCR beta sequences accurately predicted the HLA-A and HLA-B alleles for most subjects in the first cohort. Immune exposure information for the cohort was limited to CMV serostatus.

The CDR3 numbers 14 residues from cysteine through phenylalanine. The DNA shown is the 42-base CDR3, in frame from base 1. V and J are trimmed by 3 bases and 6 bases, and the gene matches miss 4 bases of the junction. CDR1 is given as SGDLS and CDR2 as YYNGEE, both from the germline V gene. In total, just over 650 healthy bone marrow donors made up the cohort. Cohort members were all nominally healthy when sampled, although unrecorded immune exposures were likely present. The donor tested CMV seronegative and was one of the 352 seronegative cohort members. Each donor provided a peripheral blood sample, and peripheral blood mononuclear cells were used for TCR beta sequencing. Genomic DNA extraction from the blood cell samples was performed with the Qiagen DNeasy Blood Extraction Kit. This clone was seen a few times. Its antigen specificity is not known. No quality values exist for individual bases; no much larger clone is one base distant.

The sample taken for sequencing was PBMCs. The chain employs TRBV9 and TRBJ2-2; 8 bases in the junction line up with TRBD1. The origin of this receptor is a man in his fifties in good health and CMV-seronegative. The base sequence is TGTGCCAGCAGCGCCGGGACAGGATCCGGGGAGCTGTTTTTT. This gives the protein CASSAGTGSGELFF.